The 10 T cell receptor beta chains listed next were all sequenced from one sample in a study of blood T cell repertoires in COVID-19. The data were produced by immunoSEQ multiplex PCR, yet TCRdb's version contains in-frame clones alone and is incomplete. The repertoire consists of some 140,000 clones, with roughly 76% occurring once and the leading ten covering about an eighth. What was sequenced was peripheral blood. These receptors were obtained from a man aged 80 or over with acute or convalescent COVID-19.

V is TRBV7-2 and J is TRBJ2-7; 9 bases fit TRBD2. Germline V gene lookup returns CDR1 SGHTA and CDR2 FQGNSA. This CDR3 region has 15 residues. The junction had 8 bases not matched to a gene; V was cut back by 5 bases and J by 3 bases. CDR3 region: CASSPAGTSLYEQYF. The DNA of the CDR3 is TGTGCCAGCAGCCCGGCCGGGACTAGCCTCTACGAGCAGTACTTC.

The V call is TRBV28, the J call TRBJ1-5; 9 nucleotides line up with TRBD1. J lost 0 bases, V lost 3 bases, and 3 bases had no gene match. Germline CDR1 MDHEN, CDR2 SYDVKM. The CDR3 sequence is 16 residues long. CDR3 sequence reads: CASSFDRGNSNQPQHF. The DNA of the CDR3 is TGTGCCAGCAGTTTTGACAGGGGGAATAGCAATCAGCCCCAGCATTTT.

The CDR3 nucleotides read TGTGCCAGCAGCCCCTGGACAGGGGCTGCGAACACCGGGGAGCTGTTTTTT. This translates into CASSPWTGAANTGELFF. The chain is built from TRBV7-2 and TRBJ2-2, with 9 bases lining up with TRBD1. Germline trimming cut 5 bases from V and 0 bases from J; bases unmatched to any gene: 7. The CDR3 sequence is 17 residues long. Germline assignment: CDR1 SGHTA and CDR2 FQGNSA.

V and J are TRBV3-1 (or the pseudogene TRBV3-2) and TRBJ2-7; D not resolved. There are 13 residues in the CDR3. Germline assignment: CDR1 LGHDT and CDR2 YNNKEL (reference sequence). The V and J ends lost 4 bases and 1 base respectively, with 8 bases between them. The CDR3 bases are TGTGCCAGCAGCCCCCTCCCTTCCTACGAGCAGTACTTC. Encoded protein: CASSPLPSYEQYF.

The chain is built from TRBV6-5 and TRBJ2-3; D remains unclear. V lost 7 bases, J lost 7 bases, and 9 bases lay in between. In germline, CDR1 is MNHEY, CDR2 SVGAGI. The CDR3 runs 11 residues. CDR3 DNA: TGTGCCAGCACCGTACAAAATACGCAGTATTTT. Protein sequence: CASTVQNTQYF.

The chain uses TRBV11-2 and TRBJ2-1; TRBD2 might be the D (7 bases). Germline V gene lookup returns CDR1 SGHAT and CDR2 FQNNGV. V gave up 1 base and J gave up 8 bases, with 18 bases separating them. CDR3 length: 16 residues. The CDR3 nucleotides are TGTGCCAGCAGCTTAGTAGGGGGGGCTATGTCCCATGAGCAGTTCTTC. It encodes CASSLVGGAMSHEQFF. The variable domain in full, with the rest retrieved from reference TRBV11-2 and TRBJ2-1, is EAGVAQSPRYKIIEKRQSVAFWCNPISGHATLYWYQQILGQGPKLLIQFQNNGVVDDSQLPKDRFSAERLKGVDSTLKIQPAKLEDSAVYLCASSLVGGAMSHEQFFGPGTRLTVL.

J is TRBJ1-1 and V is TRBV10-3, with D maybe TRBD1 (5 bases). Trimming shortened V by 3 bases and J by 2 bases, and 10 bases separated the two germline ends. CDR3 size: 14 residues. Germline-derived CDR1 and CDR2 are ENHRY and SYGVKD. The CDR3 loop reads CAISDLRGNTEAFF. The DNA for the CDR3 is TGTGCCATCAGTGATCTAAGGGGCAACACTGAAGCTTTCTTT.

The CDR3 spells CASTESGTSRGYEQYF. DNA of the CDR3: TGTGCCAGCACCGAGTCGGGGACAAGTAGGGGCTACGAGCAGTACTTC. The chain couples TRBV11-1 to TRBJ2-7; D possibly corresponds to TRBD1 (6 bases). The CDR3 has 16 residues. CDR1 and CDR2 from the germline V gene are SGHAT and FQDESV (reference sequence). Trimming pared 7 bases from V and 3 bases from J, leaving 22 bases between.

The J gene is TRBJ2-2, the V gene TRBV28; 7 bases agree with TRBD1. This CDR3 is 19 amino acids long. The ends lost 3 bases at V and 3 bases at J; junction bases unmatched: 16. The germline CDR1 and CDR2 sequences are MDHEN and SYDVKM. As DNA, the CDR3 is TGTGCCAGCAGTTTCTATTCCTTTAGGGGGCGCGTTGACACCGGGGAGCTGTTTTTT. It translates to CASSFYSFRGRVDTGELFF.

The chain is built from TRBV27 and TRBJ1-4; 7 bases are a match to TRBD1. CDR3 length: 18 residues. CDR1 MNHEY and CDR2 SMNVEV come from the germline V gene (reference sequence). Unmatched junction bases numbered 12, after V lost 5 bases and J lost 0 bases. This CDR3 reads CASSQRQGLLATNEKLFF. The CDR3 coding sequence is TGTGCCAGCAGTCAACGACAGGGTCTTTTGGCAACTAATGAAAAACTGTTTTTT.